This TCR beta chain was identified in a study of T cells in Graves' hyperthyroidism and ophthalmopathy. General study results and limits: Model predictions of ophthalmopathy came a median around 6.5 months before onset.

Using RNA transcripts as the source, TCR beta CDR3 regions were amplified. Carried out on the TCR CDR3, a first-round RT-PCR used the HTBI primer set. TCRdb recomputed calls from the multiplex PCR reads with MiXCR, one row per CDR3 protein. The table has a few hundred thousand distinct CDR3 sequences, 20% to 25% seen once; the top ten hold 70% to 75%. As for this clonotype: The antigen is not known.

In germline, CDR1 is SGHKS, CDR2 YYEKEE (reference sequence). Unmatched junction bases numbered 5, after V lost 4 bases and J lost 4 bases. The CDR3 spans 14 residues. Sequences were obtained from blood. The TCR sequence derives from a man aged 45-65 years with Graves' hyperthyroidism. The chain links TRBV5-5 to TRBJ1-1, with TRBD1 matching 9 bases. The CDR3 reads CASSPQGASTEAFF. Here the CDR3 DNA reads TGTGCCAGCAGCCCACAGGGGGCAAGCACTGAAGCTTTCTTT. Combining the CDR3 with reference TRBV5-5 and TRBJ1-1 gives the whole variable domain DAGVTQSPTHLIKTRGQQVTLRCSPISGHKSVSWYQQVLGQGPQFIFQYYEKEERGRGNFPDRFSARQFPNYSSELNVNALLLGDSALYLCASSPQGASTEAFFGQGTRLTVV.